This T cell receptor (beta chain) was captured in a study of T cells in Graves' hyperthyroidism and ophthalmopathy (dated by TCRdb to between 2018 and 2020). General notes on the study: Peripheral blood samples were taken at initial diagnosis, before any treatment was given. A discovery cohort of around 98 patients, roughly 40 with Graves' ophthalmopathy and fewer than 65 with stable Graves' hyperthyroidism, was used to find distinguishing TCR V-J signatures. An independent validation cohort of about 20 hyperthyroidism patients and 17 patients who later progressed to ophthalmopathy tested prospective prediction of ophthalmopathy. The 95 to 100 discovery patients were randomly divided into training and test sets at a 7:3 ratio. In addition, the study compared T-cell repertoires in thyroid tissue and in blood from six Graves' hyperthyroidism patients. Once sampling was done, hyperthyroidism patients were given methimazole at a starting dose of 30 mg daily, whereas ophthalmopathy patients were given high-dose intravenous methylprednisolone. TCR Vbeta CDR3 sequencing of roughly 140 peripheral blood samples (about 45 ophthalmopathy, 75 hyperthyroidism and some 17 progressor patients) is reported in the paper. Broad study findings and their caveats: Sample size was not statistically predetermined, and blinding of investigators to group allocation was not performed. In cross-validation, a model built on a 13 V-J signature told ophthalmopathy apart from stable hyperthyroidism with 87.88% sensitivity and approximately 81% specificity, and in testing the same model reached 80%/75%. In validation, progression to ophthalmopathy was predicted by the model with 70% to 71% sensitivity and roughly 76% specificity, a median of approximately 6.5 months before onset. Most expanded thyroid clonotypes (frequency above 0.001) were also found in blood, which suggests that blood repertoires may mirror thyroid immune responses.

Only a few counts were recorded for this clonotype. It has no known antigen specificity. A clone one base away is much larger, so this may be a read error. Amplification of TCR beta CDR3 regions was carried out from RNA transcripts. A first-round RT-PCR of the TCR CDR3 used the HTBI primer set with the Qiagen OneStep RT-PCR kit. Libraries were constructed in a second round of multiplex PCR, after which size selection and purification were carried out. The libraries were sequenced on an Illumina HiSeq2000 using paired-end 100 bp reads. Per the source publication's procedure: SOAPnuke was used to process the raw data, with reads discarded if the reads contained adapters or uncalled bases, had a mean Phred below 15, or lacked an exact constant-primer or identifier match. High-quality paired reads were merged with COPE v1.2.5, and unique nucleotide sequences were defined as clonotypes. MiTCR v1.1 was used to align the clonotypes against IMGT TRBV, TRBD and TRBJ reference segments. The analysis was restricted to V-J combinations with a frequency above 0.0001, which together covered 99% to 99.2% of the repertoires. The TCS score was defined as the ratio of F50 (clonal expansion) to E x V (chaos), calculated using BLOSUM62-based TCRdist between CDR3 peptides within each V-J. Welch's t-statistics and random forest reduced around 520 V-J features to roughly 13, which were used in a naive Bayes classifier (R e1071). The public reads were quality trimmed at Q25 with fastp and then assembled into clones with MiXCR by TCRdb, keeping productive beta chains. Rows matching on CDR3 protein sequence are summarized as one entry with the most common DNA and genes. These V and J calls are TCRdb output, not the study's own analysis. The sample contains roughly 93,000 distinct CDR3 sequences, about 51% of them found a single time. Roughly 26% of the sample comes from the top ten.

Reading the germline V gene gives CDR1 SGHRS and CDR2 YFSETQ. The CDR3, cysteine through phenylalanine, is 13 amino acids long. The entry retains the CDR3 DNA only, 39 bases that are in frame from base 1. Graves' hyperthyroidism was defined as stable when no progression to ophthalmopathy occurred over 18 months of follow-up. Hyperthyroidism patients were aged 18 to 65 years and newly diagnosed, with disease duration of less than 2 months. Any patient with an uncontrolled infection, another autoimmune disease, pregnancy or lactation was excluded. Diagnoses were based on clinical symptoms, serum thyroxine and TRAb, thyroid ultrasound and orbital computed tomography. PBMCs were isolated from 8 to 10 ml of fresh peripheral blood by Ficoll-Paque density gradient centrifugation. Total RNA was extracted with Trizol reagent, and quality was checked on an Agilent 2100 Bioanalyzer.

The rearranged chain carries TRBV5-1 and TRBJ2-3; TRBD1 could be the D gene, as 5 bases match. Source material: blood. The TCR originated in a woman in her thirties or forties with Graves' hyperthyroidism. The CDR3 reads CASSVFLTGTQYF. The DNA sequence is TGCGCCAGCAGCGTATTCCTAACAGGTACGCAGTATTTT.